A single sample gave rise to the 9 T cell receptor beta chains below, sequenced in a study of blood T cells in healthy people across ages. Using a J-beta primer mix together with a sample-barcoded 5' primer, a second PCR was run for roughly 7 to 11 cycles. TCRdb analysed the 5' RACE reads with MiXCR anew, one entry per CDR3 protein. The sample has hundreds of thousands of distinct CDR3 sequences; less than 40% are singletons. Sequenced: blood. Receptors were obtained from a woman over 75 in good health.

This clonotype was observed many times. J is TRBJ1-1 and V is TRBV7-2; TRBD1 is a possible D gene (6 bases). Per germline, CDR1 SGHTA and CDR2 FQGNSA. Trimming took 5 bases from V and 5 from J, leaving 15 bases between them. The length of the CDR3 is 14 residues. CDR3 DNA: TGTGCCAGCAGCCCTCAGGGGCGGAGGACTGAAGCTTTCTTT. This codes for CASSPQGRRTEAFF.

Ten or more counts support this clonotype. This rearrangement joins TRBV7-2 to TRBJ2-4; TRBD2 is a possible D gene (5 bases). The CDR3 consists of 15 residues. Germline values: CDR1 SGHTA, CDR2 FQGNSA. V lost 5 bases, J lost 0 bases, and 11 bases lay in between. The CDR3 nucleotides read TGTGCCAGCAGCCCCGGGGAAATAGCCAAAAACATTCAGTACTTC. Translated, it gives CASSPGEIAKNIQYF.

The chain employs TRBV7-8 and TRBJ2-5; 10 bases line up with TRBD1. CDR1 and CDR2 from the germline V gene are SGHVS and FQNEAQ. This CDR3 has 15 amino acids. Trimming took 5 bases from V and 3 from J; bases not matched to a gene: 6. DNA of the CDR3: TGTGCCAGCAGCGTTCCGGGACAGGGGAAAGAGACCCAGTACTTC. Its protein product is CASSVPGQGKETQYF.

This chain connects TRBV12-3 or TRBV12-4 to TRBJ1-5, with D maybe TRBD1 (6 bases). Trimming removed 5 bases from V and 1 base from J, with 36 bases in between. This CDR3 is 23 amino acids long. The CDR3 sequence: CASSQSSSFSVAGEGRSNQPQHF. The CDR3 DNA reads TGTGCCAGCAGTCAAAGCTCCTCGTTCTCGGTGGCAGGGGAAGGAAGAAGCAATCAGCCCCAGCATTTT.

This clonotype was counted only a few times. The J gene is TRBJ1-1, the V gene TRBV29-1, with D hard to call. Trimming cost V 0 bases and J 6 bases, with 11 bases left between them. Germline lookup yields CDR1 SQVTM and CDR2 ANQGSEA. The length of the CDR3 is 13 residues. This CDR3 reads CSVEDVIEPEAFF. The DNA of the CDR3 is TGCAGCGTTGAAGATGTGATTGAGCCTGAAGCTTTCTTT.

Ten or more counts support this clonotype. CDR3 coding DNA: TGTGCCATGTCCGCCCGGAACACTGAAGCTTTCTTT. Its translation: CAMSARNTEAFF. This chain joins TRBV10-3 and TRBJ1-1; D gene unclear. The CDR3 is 12 residues long. Germline CDR1 ENHRY, CDR2 SYGVKD. V was cut by 9 bases and J by 1 base, with 9 bases left in between.

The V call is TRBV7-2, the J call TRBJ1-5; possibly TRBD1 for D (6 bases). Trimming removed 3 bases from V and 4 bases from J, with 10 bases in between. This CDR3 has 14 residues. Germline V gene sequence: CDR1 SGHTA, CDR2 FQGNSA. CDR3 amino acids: CASSLDSHNQPQHF. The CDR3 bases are TGTGCCAGCAGCTTGGACAGCCATAATCAGCCCCAGCATTTT.

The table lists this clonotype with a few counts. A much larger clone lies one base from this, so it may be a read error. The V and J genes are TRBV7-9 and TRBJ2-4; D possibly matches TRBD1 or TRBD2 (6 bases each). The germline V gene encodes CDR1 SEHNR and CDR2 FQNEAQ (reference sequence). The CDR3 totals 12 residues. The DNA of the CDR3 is TGTGTCAGCAGCTTAGCGGACAGTAAGCAGTACTTC. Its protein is CVSSLADSKQYF.

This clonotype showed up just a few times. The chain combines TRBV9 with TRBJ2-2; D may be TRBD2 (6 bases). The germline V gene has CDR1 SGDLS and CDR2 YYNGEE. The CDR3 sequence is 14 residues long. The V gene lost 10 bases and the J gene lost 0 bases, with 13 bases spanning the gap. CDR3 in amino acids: CAGRRAPNTGELFF. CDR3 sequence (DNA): TGTGCCGGGCGGAGGGCCCCGAACACCGGGGAGCTGTTTTTT.